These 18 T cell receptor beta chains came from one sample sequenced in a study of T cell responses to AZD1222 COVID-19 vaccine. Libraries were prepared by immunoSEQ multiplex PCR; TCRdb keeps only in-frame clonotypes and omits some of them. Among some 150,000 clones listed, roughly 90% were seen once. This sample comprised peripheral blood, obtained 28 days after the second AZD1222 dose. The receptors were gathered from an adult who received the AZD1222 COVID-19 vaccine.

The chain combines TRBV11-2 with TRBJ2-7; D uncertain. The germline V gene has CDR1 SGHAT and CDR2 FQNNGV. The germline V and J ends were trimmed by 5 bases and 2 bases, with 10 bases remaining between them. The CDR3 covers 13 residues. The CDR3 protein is CASSPPPTYEQYF. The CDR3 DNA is TGTGCCAGCAGCCCCCCCCCGACCTACGAGCAGTACTTC.

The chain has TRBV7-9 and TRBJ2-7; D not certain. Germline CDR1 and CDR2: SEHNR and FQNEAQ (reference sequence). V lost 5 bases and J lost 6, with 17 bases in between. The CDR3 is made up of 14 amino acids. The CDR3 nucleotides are TGTGCCAGCAGCATTTTCCATGGGCTTCGCGAGCAGTACTTC. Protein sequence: CASSIFHGLREQYF.

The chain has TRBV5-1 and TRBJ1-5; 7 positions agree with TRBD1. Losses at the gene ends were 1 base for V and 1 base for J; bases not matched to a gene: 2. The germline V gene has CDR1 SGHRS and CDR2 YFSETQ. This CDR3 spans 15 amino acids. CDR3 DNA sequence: TGCGCCAGCAGCTTGATGGGACAGAGCAATCAGCCCCAGCATTTT. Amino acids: CASSLMGQSNQPQHF.

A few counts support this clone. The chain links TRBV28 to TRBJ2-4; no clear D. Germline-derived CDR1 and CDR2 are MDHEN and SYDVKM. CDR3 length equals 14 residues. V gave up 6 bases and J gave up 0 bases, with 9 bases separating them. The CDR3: CASRKRLAKNIQYF. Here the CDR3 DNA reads TGTGCCAGCAGGAAAAGATTAGCCAAAAACATTCAGTACTTC. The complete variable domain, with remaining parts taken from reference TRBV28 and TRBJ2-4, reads DVKVTQSSRYLVKRTGEKVFLECVQDMDHENMFWYRQDPGLGLRLIYFSYDVKMKEKGDIPEGYSVSREKKERFSLILESASTNQTSMYLCASRKRLAKNIQYFGAGTRLSVL.

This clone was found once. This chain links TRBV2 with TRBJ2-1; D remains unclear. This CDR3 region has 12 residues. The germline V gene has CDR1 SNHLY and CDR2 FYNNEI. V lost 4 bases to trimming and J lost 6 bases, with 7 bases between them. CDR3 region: CASSAQRNEQFF. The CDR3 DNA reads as TGTGCCAGCAGTGCACAGCGCAATGAGCAGTTCTTC.

CDR3 sequence reads: CATSRGQGQRDTQYF. Here the CDR3 DNA reads TGTGCCACCAGCCGGGGACAGGGGCAGAGAGATACGCAGTATTTT. V gene TRBV24-1 combines with J gene TRBJ2-3; 10 bases are a match to TRBD1. Trimming cost V 7 bases and J 5 bases; bases outside gene matches: 8. The CDR3 has 15 amino acids. In germline, CDR1 is KGHDR, CDR2 SFDVKD.

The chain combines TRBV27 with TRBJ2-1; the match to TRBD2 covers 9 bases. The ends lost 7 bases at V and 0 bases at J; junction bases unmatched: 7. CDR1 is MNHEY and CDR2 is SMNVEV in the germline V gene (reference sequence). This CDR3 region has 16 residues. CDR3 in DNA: TGTGCCAGCACCCGCAGCGGGGGGCTCTCCTACAATGAGCAGTTCTTC. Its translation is CASTRSGGLSYNEQFF.

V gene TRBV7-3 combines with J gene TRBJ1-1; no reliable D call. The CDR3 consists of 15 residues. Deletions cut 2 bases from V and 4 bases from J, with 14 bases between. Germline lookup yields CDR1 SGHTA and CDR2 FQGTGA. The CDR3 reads CASSLGGGPGTEAFF. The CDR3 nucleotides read TGTGCCAGCAGCTTAGGTGGAGGGCCGGGCACTGAAGCTTTCTTT.

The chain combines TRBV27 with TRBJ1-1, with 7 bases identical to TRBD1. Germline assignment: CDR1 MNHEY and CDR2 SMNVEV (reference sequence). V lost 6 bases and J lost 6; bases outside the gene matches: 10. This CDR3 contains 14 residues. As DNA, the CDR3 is TGTGCCAGCAGACCAGGGGGACTGATTGCTGAAGCTTTCTTT. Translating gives CASRPGGLIAEAFF.

The CDR3 is CASSLANMGNGYTF. CDR3 nucleotide sequence: TGCGCCAGCAGCTTGGCTAACATGGGAAATGGCTACACCTTC. V is TRBV5-1 and J is TRBJ1-2, with D uncertain. This CDR3 is 14 amino acids long. Germline CDR1 is SGHRS and CDR2 is YFSETQ. Deletions cut 0 bases from V and 6 bases from J, with 12 bases between.

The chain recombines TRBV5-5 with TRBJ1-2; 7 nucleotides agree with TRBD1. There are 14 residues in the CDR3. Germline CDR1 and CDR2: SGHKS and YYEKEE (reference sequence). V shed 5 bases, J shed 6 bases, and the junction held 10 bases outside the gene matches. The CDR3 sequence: CASRLQGSMDGYTF. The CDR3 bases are TGTGCCAGCAGATTACAGGGGTCTATGGATGGCTACACCTTC. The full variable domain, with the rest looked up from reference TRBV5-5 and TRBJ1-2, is DAGVTQSPTHLIKTRGQQVTLRCSPISGHKSVSWYQQVLGQGPQFIFQYYEKEERGRGNFPDRFSARQFPNYSSELNVNALLLGDSALYLCASRLQGSMDGYTFGSGTRLTVV.

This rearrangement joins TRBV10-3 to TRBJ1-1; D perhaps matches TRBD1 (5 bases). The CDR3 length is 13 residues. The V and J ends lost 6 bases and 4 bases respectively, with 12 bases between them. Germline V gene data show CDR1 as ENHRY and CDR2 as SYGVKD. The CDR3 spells CAISARGGTEAFF. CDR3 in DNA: TGTGCCATCAGCGCGCGGGGGGGCACTGAAGCTTTCTTT.

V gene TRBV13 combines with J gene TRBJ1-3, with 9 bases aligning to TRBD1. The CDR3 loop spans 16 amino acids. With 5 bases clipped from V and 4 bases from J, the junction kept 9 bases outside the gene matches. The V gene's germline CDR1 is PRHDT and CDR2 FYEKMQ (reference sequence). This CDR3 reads CASSRDREASGNTIYF. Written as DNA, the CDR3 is TGTGCCAGCAGCCGGGACAGGGAAGCCTCGGGAAACACCATATATTTT.

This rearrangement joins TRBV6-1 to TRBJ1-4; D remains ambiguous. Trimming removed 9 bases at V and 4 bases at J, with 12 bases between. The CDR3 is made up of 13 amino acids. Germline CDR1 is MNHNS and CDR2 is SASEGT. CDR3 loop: CASGRANNEKLFF. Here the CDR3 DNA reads TGTGCCAGTGGGCGGGCGAATAATGAAAAACTGTTTTTT.

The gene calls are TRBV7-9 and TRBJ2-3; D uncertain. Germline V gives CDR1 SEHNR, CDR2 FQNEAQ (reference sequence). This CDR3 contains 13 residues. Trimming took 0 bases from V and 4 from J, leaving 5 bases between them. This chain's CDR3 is CASSLAVPDTQYF. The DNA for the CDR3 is TGTGCCAGCAGCTTAGCGGTTCCAGATACGCAGTATTTT.

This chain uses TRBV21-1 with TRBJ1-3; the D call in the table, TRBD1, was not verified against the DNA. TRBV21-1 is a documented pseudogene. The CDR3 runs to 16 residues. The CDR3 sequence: CASSKSKGKTGNTIYF. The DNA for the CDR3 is TGTGCCAGCAGCAAATCGAAGGGGAAGACTGGAAACACCATATATTTT.

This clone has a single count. The CDR3 loop is CASSEYRDTGELFF. The CDR3 DNA reads as TGTGCCAGCAGTGAATATAGGGACACCGGGGAGCTGTTTTTT. This chain uses TRBV25-1 with TRBJ2-2; D ambiguous. Germline V gene lookup returns CDR1 MGHDK and CDR2 SYGVNS. The CDR3 consists of 14 residues. V was pared by 0 bases and J by 3 bases, with 5 bases between.

The CDR3 here is CASSPLADSGYNEQFF. As DNA, the CDR3 is TGTGCCAGCAGCCCACTAGCGGACTCGGGATACAATGAGCAGTTCTTC. The genes are TRBV11-2 and TRBJ2-1; 8 positions match TRBD2. Germline trimming cut 5 bases from V and 4 bases from J; bases unmatched to any gene: 10. CDR1 and CDR2 (germline): SGHAT, FQNNGV. The CDR3 runs to 16 residues.